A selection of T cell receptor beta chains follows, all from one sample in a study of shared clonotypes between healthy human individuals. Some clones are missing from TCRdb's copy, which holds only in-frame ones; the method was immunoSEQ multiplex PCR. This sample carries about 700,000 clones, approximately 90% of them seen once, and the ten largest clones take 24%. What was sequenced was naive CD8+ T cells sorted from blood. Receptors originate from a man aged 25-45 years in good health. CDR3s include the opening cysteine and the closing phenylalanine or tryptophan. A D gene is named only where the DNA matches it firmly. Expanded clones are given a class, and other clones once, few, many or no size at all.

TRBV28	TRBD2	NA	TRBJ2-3	CASTLLAGRSTDTQYF	TGTGCCAGCACTTTACTAGCGGGACGTAGCACAGATACGCAGTATTTT
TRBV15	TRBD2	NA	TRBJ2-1	CATSSPRSGMNEQFF	TGTGCCACCAGCAGCCCGAGGAGCGGGATGAATGAGCAGTTCTTC
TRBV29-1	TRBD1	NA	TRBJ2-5	CSVKPRDRGTETQYF	TGCAGCGTGAAACCAAGGGACAGGGGAACCGAGACCCAGTACTTC
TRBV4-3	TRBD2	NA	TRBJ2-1	CASSQDLQASGVLGVNEQFF	TGCGCCAGCAGCCAAGATCTTCAGGCTAGCGGGGTATTGGGGGTGAATGAGCAGTTCTTC
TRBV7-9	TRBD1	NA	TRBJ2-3	CASSLHDRGGGTDTQYF	TGTGCCAGCAGCTTACACGACAGGGGAGGTGGCACAGATACGCAGTATTTT
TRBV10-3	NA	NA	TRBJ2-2	CAIMIQTNTGELFF	TGTGCCATCATGATCCAAACGAACACCGGGGAGCTGTTTTTT
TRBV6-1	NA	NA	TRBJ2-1	CASSVSEDLYNEQFF	TGTGCCAGCAGTGTCTCGGAGGACCTTTACAATGAGCAGTTCTTC
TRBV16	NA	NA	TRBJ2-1	CASSPTPNEQFF	TGTGCCAGCAGCCCCACTCCAAATGAGCAGTTCTTC
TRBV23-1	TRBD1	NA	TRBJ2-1	CASSRKGRQGPYDIVNEQFF	TGCGCCAGCAGCCGAAAGGGGAGACAGGGCCCCTATGATATCGTTAATGAGCAGTTCTTC
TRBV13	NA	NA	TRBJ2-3	CASSLTRGTDTQYF	TGTGCCAGCAGCTTAACCAGGGGCACAGATACGCAGTATTTT
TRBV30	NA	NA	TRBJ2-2	CAWSLGTGELFF	TGTGCCTGGAGCCTGGGCACCGGGGAGCTGTTTTTT
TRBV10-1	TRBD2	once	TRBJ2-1	CASSSGSGYNEQFF	TGCGCCAGCAGTAGCGGGAGCGGGTACAATGAGCAGTTCTTC
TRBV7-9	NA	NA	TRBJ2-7	CASSPTDGGTDPYEQYF	TGTGCCAGCAGTCCCACCGACGGAGGGACGGATCCATACGAGCAGTACTTC
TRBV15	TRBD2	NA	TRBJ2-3	CATSRVGTRTDTQYF	TGTGCCACCAGCAGAGTGGGGACTAGGACAGATACGCAGTATTTT
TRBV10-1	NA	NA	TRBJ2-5	CASSECWVQETQYF	TGCGCCAGCAGTGAGTGTTGGGTGCAAGAGACCCAGTACTTC
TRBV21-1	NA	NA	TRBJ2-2	CASSKGLRQGTTTNNTGELFF	TGTGCCAGCAGCAAAGGACTCCGACAGGGCACGACCACAAATAACACCGGGGAGCTGTTTTTT
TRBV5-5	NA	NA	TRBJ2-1	CASSWGTPNEQFF	TGTGCCAGCAGCTGGGGGACACCCAATGAGCAGTTCTTC
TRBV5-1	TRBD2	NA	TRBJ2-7	CASSWGLAGDAYEQYF	TGCGCCAGCAGCTGGGGACTAGCGGGGGACGCTTACGAGCAGTACTTC
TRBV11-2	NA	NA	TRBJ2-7	CASSESVSNEQYF	TGTGCCAGCAGCGAAAGCGTTAGTAACGAGCAGTACTTC
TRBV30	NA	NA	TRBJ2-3	CAWSVFGGNTQYF	TGTGCCTGGAGTGTATTTGGGGGAAATACGCAGTATTTT
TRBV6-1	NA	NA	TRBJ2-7	CASSELLAVSSYEQYF	TGTGCCAGCAGTGAACTCTTGGCGGTGAGCTCCTACGAGCAGTACTTC
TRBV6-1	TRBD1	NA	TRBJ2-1	CASSELKGAADEQFF	TGTGCCAGCAGTGAATTGAAGGGGGCGGCTGATGAGCAGTTCTTC
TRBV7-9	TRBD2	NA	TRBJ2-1	CASRSWTSGRNNEQFF	TGTGCCAGCAGATCCTGGACTAGCGGGAGGAACAATGAGCAGTTCTTC
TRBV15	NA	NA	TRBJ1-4	CATSRTLVGGAEKLFF	TGTGCCACCAGCAGAACCCTCGTGGGGGGGGCTGAAAAACTGTTTTTT
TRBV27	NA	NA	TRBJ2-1	CASSISIDSGTPNRFF	TGTGCCAGCAGTATCTCGATTGACAGTGGGACACCCAATCGATTCTTC
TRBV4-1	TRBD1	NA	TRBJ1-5	CASSQDAGTGLQPQHF	TGCGCCAGCAGCCAAGACGCCGGGACAGGGCTTCAGCCCCAGCATTTT
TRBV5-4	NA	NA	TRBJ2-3	CASSFGGGSSDTQYF	TGTGCCAGCAGCTTTGGGGGCGGGAGCTCAGATACGCAGTATTTT